The 2 T cell receptor beta chains reported below all come from one sample, sequenced in a study of cytomegalovirus exposure and HLA in healthy donors. Here immunoSEQ multiplex PCR was the method, and the copy in TCRdb shows in-frame clones only, minus some. This table holds approximately 150,000 clones, about 90% found once. The sequencing input was PBMCs. The source is a woman between 18 and 29 years old in good health and CMV-seropositive.

The CDR3 region has the DNA TGTGCCAGCAGTGAAGAAGGGGGAACAGATACGCAGTATTTT. Its translation: CASSEEGGTDTQYF. This sequence joins TRBV6-1 and TRBJ2-3, with TRBD1 as a possible D gene (6 bases). Germline V lookup: CDR1 MNHNS, CDR2 SASEGT. The CDR3 spans 14 residues. V dropped 1 base and J dropped 3 bases, with 8 bases sitting between them.

This rearrangement joins TRBV5-4 to TRBJ1-1; D ambiguous. Looked up from germline, CDR1 is SGHNT and CDR2 is YYREEE (reference sequence). The ends were cut back, 1 base at V and 6 bases at J, with 10 bases in the middle. This CDR3 has 13 amino acids. DNA for the CDR3: TGTGCCAGCAGCTTGTATTCTCTACCTGAAGCTTTCTTT. Amino acids: CASSLYSLPEAFF.